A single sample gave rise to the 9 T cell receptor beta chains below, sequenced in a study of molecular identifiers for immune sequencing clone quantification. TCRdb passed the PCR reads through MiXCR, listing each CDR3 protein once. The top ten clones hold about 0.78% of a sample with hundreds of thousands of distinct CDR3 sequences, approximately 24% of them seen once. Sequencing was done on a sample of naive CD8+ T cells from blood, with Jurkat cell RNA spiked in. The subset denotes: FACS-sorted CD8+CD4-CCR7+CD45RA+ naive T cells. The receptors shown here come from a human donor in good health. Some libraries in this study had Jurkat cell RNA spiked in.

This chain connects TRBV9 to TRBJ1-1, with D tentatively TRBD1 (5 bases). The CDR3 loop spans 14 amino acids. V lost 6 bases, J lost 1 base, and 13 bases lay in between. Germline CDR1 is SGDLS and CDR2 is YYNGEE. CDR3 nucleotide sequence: TGTGCCAGCACCATGGGACGGGGGAACACTGAAGCTTTCTTT. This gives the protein CASTMGRGNTEAFF.

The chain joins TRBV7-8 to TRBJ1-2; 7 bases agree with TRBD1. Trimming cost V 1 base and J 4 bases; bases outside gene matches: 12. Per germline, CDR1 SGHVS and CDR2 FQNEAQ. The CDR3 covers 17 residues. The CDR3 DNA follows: TGTGCCAGCAGCTTAGGTTTCCTGCCAGGGGGAGGCTATGGCTACACCTTC. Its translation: CASSLGFLPGGGYGYTF.

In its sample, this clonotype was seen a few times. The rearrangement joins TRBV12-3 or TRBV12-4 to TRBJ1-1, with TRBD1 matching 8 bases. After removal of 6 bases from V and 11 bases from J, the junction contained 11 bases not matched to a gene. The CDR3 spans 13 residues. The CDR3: CASSRFGQGAAFF. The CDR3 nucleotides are TGTGCCAGCAGCCGGTTTGGGCAGGGGGCTGCTTTCTTT.

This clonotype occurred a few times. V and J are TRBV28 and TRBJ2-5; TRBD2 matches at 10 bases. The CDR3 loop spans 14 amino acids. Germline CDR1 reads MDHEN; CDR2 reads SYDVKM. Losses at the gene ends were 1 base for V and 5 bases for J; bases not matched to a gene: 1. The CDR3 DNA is TGTGCCAGCAGTTTATCAGCGGGAGGGGAGACCCAGTACTTC. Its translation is CASSLSAGGETQYF.

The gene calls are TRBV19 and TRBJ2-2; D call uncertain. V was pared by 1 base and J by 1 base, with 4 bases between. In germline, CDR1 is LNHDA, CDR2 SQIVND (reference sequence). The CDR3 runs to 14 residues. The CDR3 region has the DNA TGTGCCAGTAGTATAGCACAGAACACCGGGGAGCTGTTTTTT. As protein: CASSIAQNTGELFF.

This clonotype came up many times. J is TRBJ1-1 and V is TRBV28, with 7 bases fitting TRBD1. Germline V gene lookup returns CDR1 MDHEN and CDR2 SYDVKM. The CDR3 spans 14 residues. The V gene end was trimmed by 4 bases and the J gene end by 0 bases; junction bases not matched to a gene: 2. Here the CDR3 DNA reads TGTGCCAGCAGTTGGAGGGGGCTGAACACTGAAGCTTTCTTT. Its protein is CASSWRGLNTEAFF. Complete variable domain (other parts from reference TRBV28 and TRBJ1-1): DVKVTQSSRYLVKRTGEKVFLECVQDMDHENMFWYRQDPGLGLRLIYFSYDVKMKEKGDIPEGYSVSREKKERFSLILESASTNQTSMYLCASSWRGLNTEAFFGQGTRLTVV.

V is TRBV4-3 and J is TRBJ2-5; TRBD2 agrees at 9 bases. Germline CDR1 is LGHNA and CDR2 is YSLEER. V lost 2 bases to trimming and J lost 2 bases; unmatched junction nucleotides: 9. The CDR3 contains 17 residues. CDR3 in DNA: TGCGCCAGCAGCCAAAGTCTCCTAGCGGGGTATCAAGAGACCCAGTACTTC. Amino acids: CASSQSLLAGYQETQYF.

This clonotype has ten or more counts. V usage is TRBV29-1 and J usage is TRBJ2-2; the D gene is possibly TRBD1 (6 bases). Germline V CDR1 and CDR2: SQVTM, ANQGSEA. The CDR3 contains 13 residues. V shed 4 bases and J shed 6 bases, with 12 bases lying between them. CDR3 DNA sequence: TGCAGCGTTGCCAGGGGAGAGGCCGGGGAGCTGTTTTTT. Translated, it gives CSVARGEAGELFF.

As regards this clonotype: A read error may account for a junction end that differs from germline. The CDR3 is CASRTFTGTTKTIQYF. The CDR3 DNA follows: TGTGCCAGCAGGACTTTTACAGGGACGACCAAAACCATTCAGTACTTC. V gene TRBV27 combines with J gene TRBJ2-4, with TRBD1 as a possible D gene (6 bases). The CDR3 is made up of 16 amino acids. CDR1 MNHEY and CDR2 SMNVEV come from the germline V gene (reference sequence).